The 10 T cell receptor beta chains below were found in one sample sequenced in a study of regulatory T cells in long-lasting Graves disease. CDR3 regions were amplified by Arm-PCR using iRepertoire HTBI primers to build TCR beta libraries. MiXCR was run by TCRdb on the multiplex PCR reads, yielding one entry per CDR3 protein. This sample has roughly 490,000 distinct CDR3 sequences, with around a fifth found just once. Regarding time point: persistent/refractory GD, antithyroid drugs over 5 years with positive TRAb. PBMC RNA served as the TCR library source. The sample was peripheral blood mononuclear cells (PBMCs), taken when the disease was refractory, from a patient treated with antithyroid drugs. These receptors were obtained from a female donor with Graves disease.

This clonotype was counted between two and nine times. The chain employs TRBV13 and TRBJ1-6, with TRBD1 identical over 7 bases. The CDR3 sequence is 14 residues long. The V segment lost 6 bases and the J segment 8 bases; nucleotides outside the gene matches: 7. The V gene's germline CDR1 is PRHDT and CDR2 FYEKMQ (reference sequence). This chain's CDR3 is CASSQDREHSPLHF. The CDR3 region has the DNA TGTGCCAGCAGTCAAGACAGGGAGCATTCACCCCTCCACTTT.

A word on this clonotype: Just one base apart from a much larger clone, this may be a read error. This likely comes from a read error, as the CDR3 has no conserved phenylalanine or tryptophan at its end. The chain uses TRBV7-9 and TRBJ1-1; no clear D gene. The CDR3 spans 13 residues. CDR1 and CDR2 from the germline V gene are SEHNR and FQNEAQ (reference sequence). The germline V and J ends were trimmed by 5 bases and 11 bases, with 18 bases remaining between them. The CDR3 region is CASSQTFGRKAFL. For the CDR3, the DNA is TGTGCCAGCAGCCAAACCTTCGGGCGCAAGGCTTTCCTT.

V and J are TRBV9 and TRBJ2-2; no firm D call. This CDR3 has 16 residues. Germline assignment: CDR1 SGDLS and CDR2 YYNGEE. Trimming removed 0 bases at V and 1 base at J, with 10 bases between. The CDR3 region is CASSVVPSLNTGELFF. For the CDR3, the DNA is TGTGCCAGCAGCGTAGTCCCCAGCTTGAACACCGGGGAGCTGTTTTTT. Supplemented by reference TRBV9 and TRBJ2-2, the full variable domain reads DSGVTQTPKHLITATGQRVTLRCSPRSGDLSVYWYQQSLDQGLQFLIQYYNGEERAKGNILERFSAQQFPDLHSELNLSSLELGDSALYFCASSVVPSLNTGELFFGEGSRLTVL.

In its sample, this clonotype was seen many times. This sequence joins TRBV24-1 and TRBJ2-7; D unresolved. Germline-derived CDR1 and CDR2 are KGHDR and SFDVKD. V shed 6 bases and J shed 2 bases, with 10 bases lying between them. The CDR3 contains 13 residues. CDR3 amino acids: CATSRSGAYEQYF. Written as DNA, the CDR3 is TGTGCCACCAGTCGTTCGGGCGCCTACGAGCAGTACTTC.

This clonotype showed up many times. The rearrangement joins TRBV12-3 or TRBV12-4 to TRBJ2-5; 12 nucleotides align to TRBD2. V lost 6 bases and J lost 4; bases outside the gene matches: 9. The CDR3 runs 16 residues. The CDR3 reads CASSRQLAGGGETQYF. The CDR3 DNA reads TGTGCCAGCAGCCGGCAACTAGCGGGGGGCGGAGAGACCCAGTACTTC.

The chain combines TRBV15 with TRBJ2-2, with D tentatively TRBD2 (5 bases). This CDR3 is 13 amino acids long. V was shortened by 5 bases and J by 5 bases, with 9 bases between the two germline ends. CDR1 LNHNV and CDR2 YYDKDF come from the germline V gene (reference sequence). CDR3 coding DNA: TGTGCCACCAGCTCCCCGGGGACCGGGGAGCTGTTTTTT. This encodes CATSSPGTGELFF.

This clonotype was seen a single time. The germline gene is not matched at one end of the junction; a read error may be the cause. This rearrangement joins TRBV6-2 or TRBV6-3 to TRBJ2-2; no firm D call. The CDR3 sequence is 14 residues long. Germline V gene data show CDR1 as MNHEY and CDR2 as SVGEGT. The CDR3, as DNA: TGTCCCAGCAGTTTTGCGCCCAGGCCCGGGGAGCTGTTTTTT. Translating gives CPSSFAPRPGELFF.

The gene calls are TRBV20-1 and TRBJ2-7; 7 bases match TRBD1. Trimming took 6 bases from V and 7 from J; bases not matched to a gene: 12. The CDR3 length is 13 residues. Germline CDR1 reads DFQATT; CDR2 reads SNEGSKA (reference sequence). CDR3 coding DNA: TGCAGTGCCGGGACAGCCTCCCTCGGGGAGCAGTACTTC. The encoded protein is CSAGTASLGEQYF.

Points on this clonotype: This may be a read error: a much more frequent sequence differs by one nucleotide. The rearrangement joins TRBV20-1 to TRBJ1-2; no clear D gene. Germline assignment: CDR1 DFQATT and CDR2 SNEGSKA (reference sequence). This CDR3 spans 12 amino acids. With 8 bases removed from V and 6 bases from J, the gap between germline ends came to 16 bases. The DNA for the CDR3 is TGCAGTACTCAAGCTAGCGGGGATGGCTACACCTTC. Translated: CSTQASGDGYTF.

The table lists this clonotype with many counts. This rearrangement joins TRBV29-1 to TRBJ2-7; D uncertain. CDR1 is SQVTM and CDR2 is ANQGSEA in the germline V gene. The CDR3 extends over 10 amino acids. V was pared by 4 bases and J by 9 bases, with 10 bases between. The CDR3 loop is CSVVDGPQYF. The CDR3 coding sequence is TGCAGCGTTGTGGACGGGCCGCAGTACTTC.